This T cell receptor beta chain was recovered during a study of vaccination effects on CD4 cells after COVID-19. About the research overall: Participants were given two doses of BNT162b2 or mRNA-1273 vaccine.

The assay was immunoSEQ multiplex PCR, and TCRdb's table has in-frame clones only and misses some. This sample has over 50,000 clones; roughly 80% occur once, and the top ten carry 2% to 2.5%. As regards this clone: The antigen is unknown.

ViraFEST used viral peptide pools to expand antigen-specific CD4+ T cells before sequencing. On approximately day 9 of culture, CD4+ T cells were separated out. It was with about 9.3 IU/ml IL-2 and roughly 9.2 ug/ml peptides that a few million PBMC per well were cultured. Sequencing was performed on CD4+ T cells from PBMCs cultured with HCoV-229E spike peptides, taken before COVID-19 vaccination. This TCR derives from a human donor who received a COVID-19 vaccine.

CDR3 protein: CASSVGTVRNEKLFF. The CDR3 DNA reads as TGTGCCAGCAGCGTAGGGACAGTAAGGAATGAAAAACTGTTTTTT. This chain links TRBV9 with TRBJ1-4; the D gene is possibly TRBD1 (6 bases). V dropped 0 bases and J dropped 5 bases, with 11 bases sitting between them. In germline, CDR1 is SGDLS, CDR2 YYNGEE. The CDR3 runs 15 residues.